The 16 T cell receptor beta chains listed next were all sequenced from one sample in a study of T cell repertoires in cytomegalovirus infection. Antigens for these TCRs are unknown. TCRdb re-called the reads with MiXCR, one entry per CDR3 protein. The sample holds about 770,000 distinct CDR3 sequences; just under 30% are singletons and the top ten take around 13%. The source was cultured CD8+ T cells from PBMCs, collected from culture after CMV antigen stimulation. Receptors were obtained from a human donor in good health (CMV status not recorded). Some clones in this sample may be carry-over from other donors' samples.

In this sample, this clonotype turned up many times. The CDR3 here is CASSLAPERSGDYEQYV. CDR3 coding DNA: TGTGCCAGCAGCTTAGCCCCCGAAAGGAGCGGGGACTACGAGCAGTACGTC. V usage is TRBV7-8 and J usage is TRBJ2-7; 7 positions agree with TRBD2. J was trimmed by 3 bases and V by 0 bases; bases with no gene match: 11. The V gene's germline CDR1 is SGHVS and CDR2 FQNEAQ. The CDR3 runs 17 residues.

The chain couples TRBV2 to TRBJ1-6, with D perhaps TRBD1 (5 bases). Germline CDR1 is SNHLY and CDR2 is FYNNEI. The V end lost 11 bases, the J end lost 10 bases, and 15 bases lay between the germline ends. The CDR3 sequence is 12 residues long. CDR3 amino acids: CAGATWGSPLHF. The CDR3 bases are TGTGCCGGCGCAACCTGGGGCTCACCCCTCCACTTT.

This clonotype showed up just a few times. V usage is TRBV4-2 and J usage is TRBJ2-2; a weak D match, TRBD1 (6 bases). V was shortened by 3 bases and J by 8 bases, with 13 bases between the two germline ends. The CDR3 spans 14 residues. Germline values: CDR1 LGHNA, CDR2 YNFKEQ. The DNA of the CDR3 is TGTGCCAGCAGCCAGGAACAGGGTTCGGGGGAGCTGTTTTTT. Translating it yields CASSQEQGSGELFF.

This clonotype has only a few counts. The chain is built from TRBV20-1 and TRBJ2-7, with no clear D. The CDR3 is 13 residues long. V dropped 5 bases and J dropped 0 bases, with 11 bases sitting between them. In germline, CDR1 is DFQATT, CDR2 SNEGSKA (reference sequence). The CDR3 region is CSALDRNSYEQYF. The CDR3 DNA is TGCAGTGCTTTAGACCGGAACTCCTACGAGCAGTACTTC.

Regarding this clonotype: This may arise from a read error, as a much more abundant clone is one base away. The chain is built from TRBV7-2 and TRBJ2-7, with 10 bases fitting TRBD2. Per the germline V gene, CDR1 is SGHTA and CDR2 is FQGNSA. The CDR3 spans 15 residues. The J segment lost 4 bases and the V segment lost 7 bases, leaving 10 bases of the junction unmatched. The DNA of the CDR3 is TGTGCCAGCACCTGGAGCGGGGGGGTTTCTTACGAGCAGTACTTC. This translates into CASTWSGGVSYEQYF. Supplemented by reference TRBV7-2 and TRBJ2-7, the full variable domain reads GAGVSQSPSNKVTEKGKDVELRCDPISGHTALYWYRQSLGQGLEFLIYFQGNSAPDKSGLPSDRFSAERTGGSVSTLTIQRTQQEDSAVYLCASTWSGGVSYEQYFGPGTRLTVT.

The chain employs TRBV7-9 and TRBJ1-5; D call uncertain. The CDR3 totals 15 residues. Germline V gene sequence: CDR1 SEHNR, CDR2 FQNEAQ (reference sequence). V lost 1 base and J 4 bases, leaving 11 bases between the germline ends. The CDR3 loop is CASSLEVTENQPQHF. Written as DNA, the CDR3 is TGTGCCAGCAGCTTAGAGGTCACAGAAAATCAGCCCCAGCATTTT. The complete variable domain, with remaining parts taken from reference TRBV7-9 and TRBJ1-5, reads DTGVSQNPRHKITKRGQNVTFRCDPISEHNRLYWYRQTLGQGPEFLTYFQNEAQLEKSRLLSDRFSAERPKGSFSTLEIQRTEQGDSAMYLCASSLEVTENQPQHFGDGTRLSIL.

The chain employs TRBV4-1 and TRBJ2-7; 8 bases fit TRBD2. Trimming removed 3 bases from V and 5 bases from J; junction bases left unmatched: 6. Per germline, CDR1 MGHRA and CDR2 YSYEKL. There are 14 residues in the CDR3. DNA for the CDR3: TGCGCCAGCAGCCAGGCGGCGGGAGGAAACGAGCAGTACTTC. Its translation is CASSQAAGGNEQYF.

CDR3 DNA: TGTGCCAGCAGTCTAGGGACTAGCCTCACAGATACGCAGTATTTT. This sequence encodes CASSLGTSLTDTQYF. The chain joins TRBV12-3 or TRBV12-4 to TRBJ2-3, with TRBD2 matching 9 bases. CDR3 length: 15 residues. The V segment lost 5 bases and the J segment 2 bases; nucleotides outside the gene matches: 5.

This sequence joins TRBV19 and TRBJ2-1, with 9 nucleotides matching TRBD1. V shed 5 bases and J 7 bases; nucleotides not matched to a gene: 9. CDR1 is LNHDA and CDR2 is SQIVND in the germline V gene (reference sequence). This CDR3 spans 15 amino acids. CDR3 nucleotide sequence: TGTGCCAGTAGTCTCGGGACAGGGACGGGTAATGAGCAGTTCTTC. Translating it yields CASSLGTGTGNEQFF.

This clonotype was detected a few times. The chain recombines TRBV7-9 with TRBJ2-3; tentatively, D is TRBD1 (5 bases). The length of the CDR3 is 16 residues. Trimming shortened V by 4 bases and J by 0 bases, and 14 bases separated the two germline ends. CDR1 SEHNR and CDR2 FQNEAQ come from the germline V gene (reference sequence). The CDR3: CASSSRWTTSTDTQYF. The CDR3 DNA sequence: TGTGCCAGCAGCTCCCGATGGACAACAAGCACAGATACGCAGTATTTT.

The rearrangement joins TRBV6-6 to TRBJ1-5; 8 bases map to TRBD1. CDR1 is MNHNY, CDR2 SVGAGI, per germline (reference sequence). The CDR3 loop spans 15 amino acids. V was clipped by 8 bases and J by 6 bases; unmatched bases: 12. CDR3 DNA sequence: TGTGCCAGCGAAAAGGGACAGGAAGGGGTTCAGCCCCAGCATTTT. This gives the protein CASEKGQEGVQPQHF.

This clonotype was counted ten times or more. The chain links TRBV12-3 or TRBV12-4 to TRBJ1-1; D not resolved. This CDR3 is built from 12 residues. The V end was cut by 7 bases, the J end by 0 bases, with 6 bases between. Here the CDR3 DNA reads TGTGCCAGCATGTTTATGAACACTGAAGCTTTCTTT. This encodes CASMFMNTEAFF.

This clonotype was detected a few times. The chain joins TRBV4-3 to TRBJ2-4, with D possibly TRBD2 on 5 matching bases. Trimming stripped 4 bases from V and 3 bases from J, with 19 bases between. Germline V gene data show CDR1 as LGHNA and CDR2 as YSLEER. The length of the CDR3 is 17 residues. The CDR3 DNA is TGCGCCAGCAGCCCCCTCGGGGAATATGAGGGCAAAAACATTCAGTACTTC. This encodes CASSPLGEYEGKNIQYF.

This chain connects TRBV14 to TRBJ2-1; 10 nucleotides match TRBD2. This CDR3 comprises 15 residues. Germline V gene data show CDR1 as SGHDN and CDR2 as FVKESK. V lost 7 bases and J lost 3; bases outside the gene matches: 6. The CDR3 protein is CASTAGGNYYNEQFF. For the CDR3, the DNA is TGTGCCAGCACAGCGGGGGGGAATTACTACAATGAGCAGTTCTTC.

This chain links TRBV20-1 with TRBJ1-4, with D perhaps TRBD1 (5 bases). Trimming stripped 1 base from V and 0 bases from J, with 12 bases between. CDR1 DFQATT and CDR2 SNEGSKA come from the germline V gene (reference sequence). The CDR3 length is 16 residues. The CDR3 spells CSARATASSTNEKLFF. For the CDR3, the DNA is TGCAGTGCTAGAGCGACAGCTTCTTCAACTAATGAAAAACTGTTTTTT.

The chain has TRBV19 and TRBJ2-3; 10 bases agree with TRBD2. V shed 1 base, J shed 1 base, and the junction held 8 bases outside the gene matches. The CDR3 contains 18 residues. CDR1 LNHDA and CDR2 SQIVND come from the germline V gene (reference sequence). CDR3 nucleotides: TGTGCCAGTAGTATAGGTCTAGCGGGGGAGATTCGCACAGATACGCAGTATTTT. Its protein product is CASSIGLAGEIRTDTQYF.